This T cell receptor (beta chain) was captured by sequencing in a study of graft-versus-host responses after intestinal transplantation. Overall study: Transplant types were multivisceral, liver-intestinal, or isolated intestinal. Regarding the study as a whole: The marrow of recipients harbored GvH clones, and ileum or blood showed some of them first. Across patients carrying graft-donor T cell macrochimerism, allografts held high graft-versus-host to host-versus-graft clonal ratios.

Details on this clone: Its antigen is currently unknown.

Assay: immunoSEQ multiplex PCR; the TCRdb copy retains only in-frame clones and omits some. There are tens of thousands of clones in the sample; approximately 92% occur only once, and about 5.1% lies in the top ten. Germline V lookup: CDR1 SGHVS, CDR2 FNYEAQ. This CDR3 contains 13 residues. Between the trimmed V and J ends, which lost 5 bases and 0 bases, there was a span of 7 bases. The receptor was isolated from a human patient who received an intestinal transplant, so some T cells may come from the graft donor. The chain carries TRBV7-6 and TRBJ1-1; D not certain. The material was PBMCs, obtained about 62 days after intestinal transplantation. This CDR3 is CASSPPVNTEAFF. The CDR3 DNA follows: TGTGCCAGCAGCCCTCCGGTGAACACTGAAGCTTTCTTT.